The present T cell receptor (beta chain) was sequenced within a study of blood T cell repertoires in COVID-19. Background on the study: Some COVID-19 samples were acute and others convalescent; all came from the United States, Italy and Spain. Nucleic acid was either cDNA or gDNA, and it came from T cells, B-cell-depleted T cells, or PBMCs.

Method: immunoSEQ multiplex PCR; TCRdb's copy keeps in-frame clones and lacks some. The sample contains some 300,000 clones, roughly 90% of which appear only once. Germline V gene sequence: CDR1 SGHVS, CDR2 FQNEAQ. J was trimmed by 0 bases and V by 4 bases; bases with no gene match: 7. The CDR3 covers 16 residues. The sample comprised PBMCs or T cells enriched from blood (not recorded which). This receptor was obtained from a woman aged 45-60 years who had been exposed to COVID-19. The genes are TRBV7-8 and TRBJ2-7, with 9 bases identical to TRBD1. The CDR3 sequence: CASSSRDRASSYEQYF. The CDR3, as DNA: TGTGCCAGCAGCTCCCGGGACAGGGCAAGCTCCTACGAGCAGTACTTC.